The entry below gives a single TCR beta chain sequence along with its context. Antigen specificity is unknown. The PCR was carried out with 60 Vbeta primers and 13 Jbeta primers. Sequenced by immunoSEQ multiplex PCR; TCRdb stores in-frame clones only, minus some. The data hold about 150,000 clones, with roughly 83% observed a single time. This specimen belongs to a study of cytomegalovirus exposure and HLA in healthy donors. Overall study: Counted in an early data release were about 80 million unique TCRs from HLA-typed donors. General observations from the study: Later work showed greater clonal expansion in HLA-associated TCR beta chains than in equally common others. Relative to the approximately 680-donor mean, N-insertions were reportedly fewer in an Asian-associated ancestry cluster in a later analysis. The majority of TCR sequences were rare, yet some public TCRs appeared in many donors.

Sequencing was carried out using PBMCs. The sequence derives from a man under 40 in good health and CMV-seropositive.

The DNA for the CDR3 is TGTGCCAGCAGCCCCCGAGGCGGCGGGGAGACCCAGTACTTC. Translated: CASSPRGGGETQYF. The V call is TRBV9, the J call TRBJ2-5; D perhaps matches TRBD2 (5 bases). Trimming removed 4 bases from V and 5 bases from J, with 15 bases in between. CDR1 is SGDLS, CDR2 YYNGEE, per germline. CDR3 length equals 14 residues.